This T cell receptor beta chain is from a study of CD8+ T cells in alopecia areata. The CDR3 runs 12 residues. The V end was cut by 5 bases, the J end by 6 bases, with 13 bases between. Germline assignment: CDR1 SQVTM and CDR2 ANQGSEA. A few counts support this clone. Its antigen remains unidentified. Extracted RNA was reverse transcribed into cDNA, the sequencing template. Clones were read by immunoSEQ multiplex PCR, and TCRdb kept only the in-frame ones, dropping some. The data show 150,000 to 200,000 clones, under 80% seen once. This sample's treatment: oral pan-JAK inhibitor, 5-10 mg twice daily. Findings and caveats of the study: Only one nonresponder was present, which leaves the link between baseline CD8+ expansion and response uncertain.

The specimen was CD4+ T cells sorted from blood, collected at week 49, from a patient treated with tofacitinib. The receptor's source is a human donor with alopecia areata. The chain employs TRBV29-1 and TRBJ1-1, with a possible D match to TRBD1 (5 bases). CDR3 in amino acids: CSVRDGGAEAFF. The CDR3, as DNA: TGCAGCGTTCGGGACGGTGGCGCTGAAGCTTTCTTT.